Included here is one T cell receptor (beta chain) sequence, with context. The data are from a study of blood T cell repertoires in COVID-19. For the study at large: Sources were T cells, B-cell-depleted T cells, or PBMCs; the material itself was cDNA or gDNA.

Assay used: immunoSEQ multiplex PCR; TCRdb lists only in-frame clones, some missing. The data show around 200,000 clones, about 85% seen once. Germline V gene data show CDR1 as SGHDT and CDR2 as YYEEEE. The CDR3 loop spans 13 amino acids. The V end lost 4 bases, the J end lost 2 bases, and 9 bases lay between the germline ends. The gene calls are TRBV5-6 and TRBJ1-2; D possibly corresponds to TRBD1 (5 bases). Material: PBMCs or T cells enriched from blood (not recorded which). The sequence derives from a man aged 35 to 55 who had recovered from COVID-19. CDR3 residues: CASSEDTNYGYTF. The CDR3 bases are TGTGCCAGCAGCGAGGACACAAACTATGGCTACACCTTC.